Following are 24 T cell receptor beta chains from one sample sequenced in a study of blood T cell repertoires in COVID-19. TCRdb's table, derived via immunoSEQ multiplex PCR, lists solely in-frame clones and lacks some. The sample carries approximately 130,000 clones, just under 85% recorded once. Sequencing was done on a sample of peripheral blood. The receptors originated from a human donor in a cohort sampled during active COVID-19.

In its sample, this clone was seen once. V is TRBV5-1 and J is TRBJ2-5; TRBD2 agrees at 7 bases. The CDR3 totals 15 residues. Germline trimming cut 4 bases from V and 5 bases from J; bases unmatched to any gene: 11. Germline CDR1 reads SGHRS; CDR2 reads YFSETQ. CDR3 nucleotides: TGCGCCAGCAGCACCGGACCCCAGGGAGGGGAGACCCAGTACTTC. It codes for CASSTGPQGGETQYF. Combining the CDR3 with reference TRBV5-1 and TRBJ2-5 gives the whole variable domain KAGVTQTPRYLIKTRGQQVTLSCSPISGHRSVSWYQQTPGQGLQFLFEYFSETQRNKGNFPGRFSGRQFSNSRSEMNVSTLELGDSALYLCASSTGPQGGETQYFGPGTRLLVL.

V usage is TRBV3-1 (or the pseudogene TRBV3-2) and J usage is TRBJ1-4; TRBD1 is a possible D gene (6 bases). Trimming removed 5 bases at V and 8 bases at J, with 18 bases between. CDR3 length: 15 residues. The germline gives CDR1 LGHDT, CDR2 YNNKEL (reference sequence). The CDR3 bases are TGTGCCAGCAGCGCGTGGGAGGGGGGGAACGAAAAACTGTTTTTT. It encodes CASSAWEGGNEKLFF.

J is TRBJ2-5 and V is TRBV10-3; 8 nucleotides match TRBD2. This CDR3 is 13 amino acids long. CDR1 and CDR2 (germline): ENHRY, SYGVKD. V lost 10 bases and J lost 5; bases outside the gene matches: 9. The CDR3 DNA sequence: TGTGCCACTCAAATCGGGGGGGTTGAGACCCAGTACTTC. This translates into CATQIGGVETQYF.

This chain connects TRBV20-1 to TRBJ1-1, with TRBD1 matching 8 bases. Germline V gene lookup returns CDR1 DFQATT and CDR2 SNEGSKA (reference sequence). J lost 0 bases, V lost 3 bases, and 6 bases had no gene match. The CDR3 is 15 amino acids. CDR3 loop: CSASAAQGVNTEAFF. Here the CDR3 DNA reads TGCAGTGCTAGTGCCGCACAGGGGGTGAACACTGAAGCTTTCTTT.

The genes are TRBV2 and TRBJ1-2; 10 bases align to TRBD1. Germline V gene data show CDR1 as SNHLY and CDR2 as FYNNEI. The CDR3 loop spans 15 amino acids. V dropped 4 bases and J dropped 0; count of bases not matched to a gene: 2. The CDR3 DNA follows: TGTGCCAGCAGTGGGGACAGGGGCTCTAACTATGGCTACACCTTC. It is translated as CASSGDRGSNYGYTF. Combining the CDR3 with reference TRBV2 and TRBJ1-2 gives the whole variable domain EPEVTQTPSHQVTQMGQEVILRCVPISNHLYFYWYRQILGQKVEFLVSFYNNEISEKSEIFDDQFSVERPDGSNFTLKIRSTKLEDSAMYFCASSGDRGSNYGYTFGSGTRLTVV.

The genes are TRBV28 and TRBJ1-2; the D gene is possibly TRBD1 (5 bases). Germline CDR1 is MDHEN and CDR2 is SYDVKM. This CDR3 contains 14 residues. V was shortened by 6 bases and J by 0 bases, with 11 bases between the two germline ends. The CDR3 spells CASSRGGSNYGYTF. Written as DNA, the CDR3 is TGTGCCAGCAGCCGGGGGGGTTCTAACTATGGCTACACCTTC.

V gene TRBV6-4 combines with J gene TRBJ2-7; 9 positions agree with TRBD1. CDR1 is MRHNA and CDR2 is SNTAGT in the germline V gene. Germline trimming cut 8 bases from V and 3 bases from J; bases unmatched to any gene: 17. The CDR3 is 17 amino acids. The CDR3 here is CASPDRADRGIDYEQYF. CDR3 nucleotides: TGTGCCAGCCCAGATAGGGCCGACAGGGGGATAGACTACGAGCAGTACTTC.

This clone was observed a single time. Different DNA sequences within this sample yield the same CDR3. V and J are TRBV20-1 and TRBJ1-1; D is possibly TRBD1 (6 bases). V was cut by 3 bases and J by 8 bases, with 10 bases left in between. There are 11 residues in the CDR3. The germline V gene has CDR1 DFQATT and CDR2 SNEGSKA (reference sequence). CDR3 sequence reads: CSASSGHEAFF. The CDR3 DNA follows: TGCAGTGCTAGTTCGGGACACGAAGCTTTCTTT.

The chain couples TRBV27 to TRBJ1-1; D call uncertain. V shed 5 bases and J shed 0 bases, with 19 bases lying between them. Germline lookup yields CDR1 MNHEY and CDR2 SMNVEV (reference sequence). The CDR3 spans 17 residues. The CDR3 sequence: CASSLKLQANMNTEAFF. CDR3 bases: TGTGCCAGCAGTCTAAAGCTCCAGGCGAACATGAACACTGAAGCTTTCTTT.

The chain recombines TRBV5-1 with TRBJ1-1; D unresolved. Germline CDR1 and CDR2: SGHRS and YFSETQ. The CDR3 sequence is 14 residues long. Trimming left V 4 bases short and J 2 bases short, with 12 bases between. CDR3: CASSPLLVNTEAFF. CDR3 in DNA: TGCGCCAGCAGCCCCCTATTGGTTAACACTGAAGCTTTCTTT.

The rearrangement links TRBV11-1 to TRBJ2-5, with TRBD2 matching over 9 bases. The V segment lost 2 bases and the J segment 8 bases; nucleotides outside the gene matches: 6. CDR3 size: 14 residues. CDR1 is SGHAT and CDR2 is FQDESV in the germline V gene (reference sequence). The CDR3 DNA follows: TGTGCCAGCAGCTTATCCGTTAGCGGGGGTACCCAGTACTTC. This codes for CASSLSVSGGTQYF.

J is TRBJ2-1 and V is TRBV5-1; TRBD1 matches 7 bases. The germline V gene has CDR1 SGHRS and CDR2 YFSETQ. This CDR3 contains 14 residues. V lost 2 bases and J lost 4; bases outside the gene matches: 3. CDR3 loop: CASSFDRVYNEQFF. As DNA, the CDR3 is TGCGCCAGCAGCTTTGACAGGGTTTACAATGAGCAGTTCTTC.

This chain connects TRBV7-2 to TRBJ1-2; the D is unclear. From germline, CDR1 is SGHTA and CDR2 FQGNSA. The CDR3 has 16 amino acids. V shed 5 bases and J shed 8 bases, with 24 bases lying between them. CDR3 nucleotide sequence: TGTGCCAGCAGCCCCTGGTTATTAGCGTCGGCTACGGGCTACACCTTC. Encoded protein: CASSPWLLASATGYTF.

The rearrangement links TRBV19 to TRBJ1-6; 8 nucleotides match TRBD1. Per the germline V gene, CDR1 is LNHDA and CDR2 is SQIVND (reference sequence). This CDR3 has 13 residues. The V and J ends lost 5 bases and 13 bases, in that order; junction bases with no gene match: 7. The CDR3 sequence: CASSEGQGAPLHF. The DNA of the CDR3 is TGTGCCAGTAGTGAAGGACAGGGTGCCCCCCTCCACTTT.

DNA of the CDR3: TGTGCCAGCAGCCGGTTAGCGGGGGGGCAGGAGACCCAGTACTTC. Translation: CASSRLAGGQETQYF. The chain joins TRBV7-3 to TRBJ2-5; TRBD2 matches 11 bases. This CDR3 spans 15 amino acids. The V and J ends lost 5 bases and 5 bases, in that order; junction bases with no gene match: 7. Germline V gives CDR1 SGHTA, CDR2 FQGTGA.

The J gene is TRBJ2-1, the V gene TRBV7-9; 11 bases map to TRBD2. CDR1 is SEHNR and CDR2 is FQNEAQ in the germline V gene (reference sequence). Losses at the gene ends were 5 bases for V and 9 bases for J; bases not matched to a gene: 15. The CDR3 is made up of 17 amino acids. Here the CDR3 reads CASSLETHPLAGAEQFF. The DNA for the CDR3 is TGTGCCAGCAGCCTAGAAACCCACCCACTAGCGGGGGCTGAGCAGTTCTTC.

This rearrangement joins TRBV19 to TRBJ2-7; possibly TRBD2 for D (6 bases). CDR3 length equals 13 residues. The germline V and J ends were trimmed by 3 bases and 3 bases, with 9 bases remaining between them. The germline CDR1 and CDR2 sequences are LNHDA and SQIVND (reference sequence). CDR3 sequence: CASSMGLLYEQYF. In nucleotides, the CDR3 is TGTGCCAGTAGTATGGGACTGCTCTACGAGCAGTACTTC.

In this sample, this clone turned up a few times. The V call is TRBV15, the J call TRBJ1-2, with 7 bases that match TRBD1. After removal of 3 bases from V and 0 bases from J, the junction contained 4 bases not matched to a gene. The CDR3 length is 15 residues. The germline CDR1 and CDR2 sequences are LNHNV and YYDKDF (reference sequence). The CDR3 reads CATSRYRGSNYGYTF. As DNA, the CDR3 is TGTGCCACCAGCAGGTACAGGGGCTCTAACTATGGCTACACCTTC. Drawing the rest from reference TRBV15 and TRBJ1-2, the complete variable domain is DAMVIQNPRYQVTQFGKPVTLSCSQTLNHNVMYWYQQKSSQAPKLLFHYYDKDFNNEADTPDNFQSRRPNTSFCFLDIRSPGLGDTAMYLCATSRYRGSNYGYTFGSGTRLTVV.

The chain employs TRBV7-2 and TRBJ2-2; 7 positions agree with TRBD2. The CDR3 extends over 16 amino acids. The V gene end was trimmed by 1 base and the J gene end by 2 bases; junction bases not matched to a gene: 4. Germline V gene lookup returns CDR1 SGHTA and CDR2 FQGNSA. The CDR3 DNA sequence: TGTGCCAGCAGCTTAGGCGGGGGTCCTAACACCGGGGAGCTGTTTTTT. Its protein is CASSLGGGPNTGELFF.

The gene calls are TRBV6-2 or TRBV6-3 and TRBJ1-1; D is possibly TRBD1 (6 bases). This CDR3 has 16 amino acids. Germline-derived CDR1 and CDR2 are MNHEY and SVGEGT. V gave up 5 bases and J gave up 5 bases, with 21 bases separating them. DNA of the CDR3: TGTGCCAGCAGTCAAAGAGAACTACAGGGAAGGACTGAAGCTTTCTTT. Its translation: CASSQRELQGRTEAFF.

This chain connects TRBV12-3 or TRBV12-4 to TRBJ1-3; D not resolved. The CDR3 sequence is 13 residues long. V was pared by 6 bases and J by 2 bases, with 8 bases between. The CDR3, as DNA: TGTGCCAGCAGGCGAGGGCCTGGAAACACCATATATTTT. Translation: CASRRGPGNTIYF.

This clone was seen only once. The chain couples TRBV5-1 to TRBJ2-1; 12 nucleotides match TRBD2. Germline V lookup: CDR1 SGHRS, CDR2 YFSETQ. The V and J ends lost 4 bases and 8 bases, in that order; junction bases with no gene match: 16. There are 18 residues in the CDR3. The DNA for the CDR3 is TGCGCCAGCAGCCGAGGTCTAGCGGGGGGGACAGTGTTACATGAGCAGTTCTTC. Translated, it gives CASSRGLAGGTVLHEQFF.

In nucleotides, the CDR3 is TGCGCCAGCAGCTTGACCTACTCCTACGAGCAGTACTTC. This translates into CASSLTYSYEQYF. J is TRBJ2-7 and V is TRBV5-1; no firm D call. The CDR3 has 13 amino acids. Per the germline V gene, CDR1 is SGHRS and CDR2 is YFSETQ. The V and J ends lost 1 base and 0 bases respectively, with 5 bases between them. Full variable domain (missing parts from reference TRBV5-1 and TRBJ2-7): KAGVTQTPRYLIKTRGQQVTLSCSPISGHRSVSWYQQTPGQGLQFLFEYFSETQRNKGNFPGRFSGRQFSNSRSEMNVSTLELGDSALYLCASSLTYSYEQYFGPGTRLTVT.

The chain has TRBV15 and TRBJ1-4; possibly TRBD1 for D (6 bases). This CDR3 is built from 13 residues. Between the trimmed V and J ends, which lost 0 bases and 7 bases, there was a span of 6 bases. The germline V gene has CDR1 LNHNV and CDR2 YYDKDF (reference sequence). The CDR3, as DNA: TGTGCCACCAGCAGAGACAGGGGTGAAAAACTGTTTTTT. It yields the protein CATSRDRGEKLFF.